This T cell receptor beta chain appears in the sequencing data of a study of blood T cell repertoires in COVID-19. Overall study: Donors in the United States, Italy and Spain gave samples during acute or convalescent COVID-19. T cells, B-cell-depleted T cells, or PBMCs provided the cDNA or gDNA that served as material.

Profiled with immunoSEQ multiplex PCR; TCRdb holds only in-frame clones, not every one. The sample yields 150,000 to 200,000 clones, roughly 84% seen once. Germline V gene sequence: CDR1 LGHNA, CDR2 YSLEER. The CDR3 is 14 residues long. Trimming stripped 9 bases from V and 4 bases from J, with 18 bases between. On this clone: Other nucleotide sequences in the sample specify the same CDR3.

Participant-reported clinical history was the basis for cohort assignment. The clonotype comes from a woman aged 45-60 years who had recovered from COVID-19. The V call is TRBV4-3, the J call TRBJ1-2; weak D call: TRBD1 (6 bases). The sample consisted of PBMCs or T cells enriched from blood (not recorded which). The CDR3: CASSRDTSSYGYTF. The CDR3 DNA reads TGCGCCAGTAGTCGGGACACCTCATCCTATGGCTACACCTTC.